The clone carrying this T cell receptor beta chain was counted many times. What it binds is unknown. The data are from a study of regulatory T cells in long-lasting Graves disease. Points from the study as a whole: Relative to newly diagnosed Graves' patients, persistent ones had lower TCR diversity.

The V gene end was trimmed by 6 bases and the J gene end by 2 bases; junction bases not matched to a gene: 21. This CDR3 is 20 amino acids long. This sample's time point: newly diagnosed GD, antithyroid drugs for less than 3 months. PBMC-derived RNA was used for the TCR library. About 8.8 milliliters of peripheral blood went into EDTA tubes. Library construction for TCR beta used iRepertoire HTBI primers and Arm-PCR of CDR3 regions. In the source study's methods: Samples revealed approximately 60 TRBV and roughly 15 TRBJ segments. Each CDR3 protein is one row after TCRdb ran MiXCR on the multiplex PCR reads. The V and J calls here are based on TCRdb, not the publication. The sample has 320,000 or so distinct CDR3 sequences, 18% seen once.

The sequence was obtained from a female donor with Graves disease. The genes are TRBV12-3 or TRBV12-4 and TRBJ2-3; 9 nucleotides match TRBD2. The specimen was peripheral blood mononuclear cells (PBMCs), collected at new diagnosis, from a patient treated with antithyroid drugs. CDR3 amino acids: CASRGLLEREAPQHTDTQYF. The CDR3 DNA is TGTGCCAGCAGGGGGCTTTTGGAGCGGGAGGCCCCACAGCACACAGATACGCAGTATTTT.